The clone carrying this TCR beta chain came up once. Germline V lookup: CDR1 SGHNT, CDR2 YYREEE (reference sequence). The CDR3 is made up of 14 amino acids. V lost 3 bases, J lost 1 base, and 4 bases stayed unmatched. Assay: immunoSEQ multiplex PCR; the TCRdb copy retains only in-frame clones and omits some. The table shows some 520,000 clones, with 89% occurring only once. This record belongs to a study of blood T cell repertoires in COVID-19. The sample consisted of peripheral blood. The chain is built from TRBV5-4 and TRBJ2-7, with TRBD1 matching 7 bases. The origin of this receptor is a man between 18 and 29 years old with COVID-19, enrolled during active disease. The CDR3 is CASSSMTGSYEQYF. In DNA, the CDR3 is TGTGCCAGCAGCTCCATGACAGGGTCCTACGAGCAGTACTTC.